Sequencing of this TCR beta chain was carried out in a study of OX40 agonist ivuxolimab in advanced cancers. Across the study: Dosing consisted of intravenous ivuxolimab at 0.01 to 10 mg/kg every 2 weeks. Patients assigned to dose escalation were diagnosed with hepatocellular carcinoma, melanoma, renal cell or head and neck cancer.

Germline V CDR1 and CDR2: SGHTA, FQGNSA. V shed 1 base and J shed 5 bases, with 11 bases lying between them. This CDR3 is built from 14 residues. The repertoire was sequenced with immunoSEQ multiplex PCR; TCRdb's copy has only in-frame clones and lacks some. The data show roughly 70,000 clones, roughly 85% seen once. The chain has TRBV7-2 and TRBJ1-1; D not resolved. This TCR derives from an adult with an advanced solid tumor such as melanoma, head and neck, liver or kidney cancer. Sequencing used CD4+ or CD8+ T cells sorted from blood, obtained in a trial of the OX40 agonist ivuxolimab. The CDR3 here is CASSLGGRRTEAFF. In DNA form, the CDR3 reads TGTGCCAGCAGCTTAGGAGGCCGGCGGACTGAAGCTTTCTTT.